The next 26 T cell receptor beta chains were all read from a single sample in a study of beta chain features in type 1 diabetes. These receptors have no known antigen. Overall study findings and caveats: Across all four CD4+ subsets, people with type 1 diabetes showed modestly shorter TCRB CDR3s.

Expressed TCRB transcripts were sequenced because the entire RNA isolate underwent reverse transcription. Here immunoSEQ multiplex PCR was the method, and the copy in TCRdb shows in-frame clones only, minus some. Here the sample spans 600,000 to 700,000 clones, approximately 13% being singletons. Sequencing input: naive CD4+ T cells from blood. All receptors derive from a man aged 30 to 39 with type 1 diabetes.

This chain connects TRBV11-3 to TRBJ2-2; a possible D gene is TRBD1 (5 bases). Germline CDR1 is SGHNT and CDR2 is YENEEA. Trimming took 3 bases from V and 2 from J, leaving 7 bases between them. The CDR3 is made up of 14 amino acids. The CDR3 DNA follows: TGTGCCAGCAGCTTCGACAGAAACACCGGGGAGCTGTTTTTT. It yields the protein CASSFDRNTGELFF.

This clone was counted a few times. This chain uses TRBV7-9 with TRBJ2-5; D is possibly TRBD1 or TRBD2 (5 bases each). Trimming left V 1 base short and J 0 bases short, with 6 bases between. This CDR3 spans 14 amino acids. From germline, CDR1 is SEHNR and CDR2 FQNEAQ (reference sequence). DNA of the CDR3: TGTGCCAGCAGCTTAGGGGGGTACCAAGAGACCCAGTACTTC. This encodes CASSLGGYQETQYF.

This chain uses TRBV2 with TRBJ2-3, with D unresolved. Per germline, CDR1 SNHLY and CDR2 FYNNEI. The CDR3 contains 14 residues. V was pared by 1 base and J by 2 bases, with 7 bases between. CDR3 sequence reads: CASSEGQVTDTQYF. CDR3 nucleotides: TGTGCCAGCAGTGAAGGACAAGTCACAGATACGCAGTATTTT.

The rearrangement uses TRBV5-1 and TRBJ1-1; no clear D. The CDR3 sequence is 14 residues long. The germline V and J ends were trimmed by 0 bases and 6 bases, with 12 bases remaining between them. Germline V gene sequence: CDR1 SGHRS, CDR2 YFSETQ. The CDR3 sequence: CASSLASAEAEAFF. The CDR3 DNA follows: TGCGCCAGCAGCTTGGCTTCCGCAGAAGCTGAAGCTTTCTTT.

In its sample, this clone was seen a few times. The chain combines TRBV23-1 with TRBJ1-1; D uncertain. TRBV23-1 is annotated as an ORF whose role is uncertain. V was shortened by 6 bases and J by 3 bases, with 14 bases between the two germline ends. The CDR3 is 14 residues long. CDR3 in DNA: TGCGCCAGCAGCCGTAAGTTGGTGGACACTGAAGCTTTCTTT. Translating gives CASSRKLVDTEAFF.

This clone was counted a few times. The J gene is TRBJ2-6, the V gene TRBV7-2; no clear D. The V end was cut by 1 base, the J end by 2 bases, with 9 bases between. The CDR3 sequence is 16 residues long. Germline V lookup: CDR1 SGHTA, CDR2 FQGNSA. CDR3 residues: CASSLEATAGANVLTF. In DNA form, the CDR3 reads TGTGCCAGCAGCTTAGAGGCGACTGCTGGGGCCAACGTCCTGACTTTC.

The chain joins TRBV14 to TRBJ2-3; 7 positions agree with TRBD2. This CDR3 comprises 16 residues. V lost 4 bases, J lost 0 bases, and 7 bases stayed unmatched. Germline lookup yields CDR1 SGHDN and CDR2 FVKESK. The chain's CDR3 is CASSPLTSSSTDTQYF. The CDR3 bases are TGTGCCAGCAGCCCACTGACTAGCAGTAGCACAGATACGCAGTATTTT.

The chain links TRBV25-1 to TRBJ1-6; D uncertain. Germline V gives CDR1 MGHDK, CDR2 SYGVNS. This CDR3 has 14 residues. V was pared by 6 bases and J by 8 bases, with 14 bases between. This CDR3 is CASSLLAADSPLHF. Here the CDR3 DNA reads TGTGCCAGCAGCTTGCTGGCGGCGGATTCACCCCTCCACTTT.

This sequence joins TRBV7-9 and TRBJ2-2; D gene ambiguous. The germline V gene has CDR1 SEHNR and CDR2 FQNEAQ (reference sequence). This CDR3 is 14 amino acids long. V lost 4 bases and J 1 base, leaving 7 bases between the germline ends. The CDR3 sequence is CASSSKENTGELFF. In nucleotides, the CDR3 is TGTGCCAGCAGCTCTAAGGAGAACACCGGGGAGCTGTTTTTT.

This rearrangement joins TRBV29-1 to TRBJ2-1, with D possibly being TRBD2 (5 bases). The CDR3 length is 14 residues. The V end was cut by 6 bases, the J end by 4 bases, with 16 bases between. Germline V gene sequence: CDR1 SQVTM, CDR2 ANQGSEA. The CDR3 loop reads CSVPARGGYNEQFF. In nucleotides, the CDR3 is TGCAGCGTCCCCGCCCGGGGTGGGTACAATGAGCAGTTCTTC.

This chain uses TRBV2 with TRBJ1-4, with D possibly being TRBD1 (5 bases). The CDR3 is made up of 14 amino acids. Trimming took off 5 bases at V and 8 bases at J, with 15 bases between the two ends. In germline, CDR1 is SNHLY, CDR2 FYNNEI. This CDR3 reads CASSFGQLGEKLFF. CDR3 DNA: TGTGCCAGCAGTTTTGGACAATTAGGGGAAAAACTGTTTTTT.

Details on this clone: The germline gene is not matched at one end of the junction; a read error may be the cause. V and J are TRBV7-9 and TRBJ1-6; a weak D match, TRBD1 (5 bases). This CDR3 contains 16 residues. CDR1 and CDR2 from the germline V gene are SEHNR and FQNEAQ (reference sequence). The CDR3 loop reads CASTLVGRGYNSPLHF. CDR3 in DNA: TGTGCCAGCACCTTAGTCGGACGGGGGTATAATTCACCCCTCCACTTT.

The CDR3 nucleotides are TGTGCCAGCGGGGGACTCGATTTATATGGCTACACCTTC. This translates into CASGGLDLYGYTF. The chain combines TRBV2 with TRBJ1-2, with D perhaps matching TRBD1 (5 bases). V was trimmed by 8 bases and J by 5 bases, leaving 15 bases between them. This CDR3 spans 13 amino acids. Germline lookup yields CDR1 SNHLY and CDR2 FYNNEI.

This clone was detected a few times. This rearrangement joins TRBV7-2 to TRBJ2-5, with 7 nucleotides matching TRBD2. V was clipped by 1 base and J by 2 bases; unmatched bases: 10. CDR1 and CDR2 from the germline V gene are SGHTA and FQGNSA. CDR3 length: 17 amino acids. CDR3 in DNA: TGTGCCAGCAGCTTAGTTATCGGGGGGAGACAACAAGAGACCCAGTACTTC. Residues: CASSLVIGGRQQETQYF.

This clone was observed a handful of times. V usage is TRBV14 and J usage is TRBJ2-1; 8 bases are a match to TRBD1. The CDR3 is 22 amino acids. The germline gives CDR1 SGHDN, CDR2 FVKESK. Trimming removed 0 bases from V and 7 bases from J; junction bases left unmatched: 26. The CDR3 bases are TGTGCCAGCAGCCAAGATTCCCTCCCCTCACCCAGGACAGGGCGAAGGGGGAATGAGCAGTTCTTC. This translates into CASSQDSLPSPRTGRRGNEQFF.

The J gene is TRBJ2-1, the V gene TRBV7-9, with TRBD2 identical over 9 bases. Germline V gene lookup returns CDR1 SEHNR and CDR2 FQNEAQ (reference sequence). CDR3 length equals 15 residues. J was trimmed by 4 bases and V by 2 bases; bases with no gene match: 3. The CDR3 here is CASSLLAGLYNEQFF. Written as DNA, the CDR3 is TGTGCCAGCAGCTTACTAGCGGGACTTTACAATGAGCAGTTCTTC.

In DNA form, the CDR3 reads TGCAGCATAGAACTCAGGCAGGGCGATGAAAAACTGTTTTTT. It translates to CSIELRQGDEKLFF. The rearrangement uses TRBV29-1 and TRBJ1-4; D is possibly TRBD1 (5 bases). V lost 8 bases, J lost 6 bases, and 19 bases lay in between. CDR1 and CDR2 (germline): SQVTM, ANQGSEA. The CDR3 spans 14 residues.

The V call is TRBV28, the J call TRBJ2-5, with 8 positions matching TRBD1. Trimming cost V 3 bases and J 5 bases; bases outside gene matches: 5. Germline CDR1 and CDR2: MDHEN and SYDVKM. This CDR3 comprises 14 residues. The CDR3 region is CASSFADREETQYF. In nucleotides, the CDR3 is TGTGCCAGCAGTTTCGCGGACAGGGAGGAGACCCAGTACTTC.

The chain recombines TRBV5-1 with TRBJ2-2, with 8 bases identical to TRBD1. V was clipped by 4 bases and J by 1 base; unmatched bases: 6. Germline V CDR1 and CDR2: SGHRS, YFSETQ. This CDR3 contains 16 residues. The CDR3 nucleotides read TGCGCCAGCAGCCCCTCCGGGACAGGGAACACCGGGGAGCTGTTTTTT. Translation gives CASSPSGTGNTGELFF.

This clone was counted between two and nine times. The J gene is TRBJ2-5, the V gene TRBV7-9, with D tentatively TRBD1 or TRBD2 (5 bases each). This CDR3 region has 13 residues. Trimming left V 4 bases short and J 7 bases short, with 13 bases between. The germline CDR1 and CDR2 sequences are SEHNR and FQNEAQ (reference sequence). For the CDR3, the DNA is TGTGCCAGCAGCTGGACCGGGGCAGGGACCCAGTACTTC. As protein: CASSWTGAGTQYF.

Concerning this clone itself: Other nucleotide sequences in the sample specify the same CDR3. The chain uses TRBV5-1 and TRBJ1-5, with 10 bases matching TRBD1. This CDR3 is built from 15 residues. V was clipped by 4 bases and J by 4 bases; unmatched bases: 5. Per the germline V gene, CDR1 is SGHRS and CDR2 is YFSETQ. The CDR3 DNA reads TGCGCCAGCAGCCCCGGGACAGGGGCTAATCAGCCCCAGCATTTT. Its protein product is CASSPGTGANQPQHF.

This clone was counted between two and nine times. This chain links TRBV2 with TRBJ2-5; the D gene is possibly TRBD1 (6 bases). The ends were cut back, 2 bases at V and 8 bases at J, with 12 bases in the middle. The CDR3 is made up of 13 amino acids. The germline V gene encodes CDR1 SNHLY and CDR2 FYNNEI. DNA for the CDR3: TGTGCCAGCAGTGAAAGGGAACAGGGTACCCAGTACTTC. Amino acids: CASSEREQGTQYF.

This clone was seen a few times. The chain joins TRBV6-5 to TRBJ1-5, with unresolved D. Germline V lookup: CDR1 MNHEY, CDR2 SVGAGI. V lost 5 bases and J 2 bases, leaving 13 bases between the germline ends. This CDR3 contains 15 residues. The CDR3 here is CASSPTPGGNQPQHF. The CDR3 DNA reads TGTGCCAGCAGTCCAACACCAGGCGGCAATCAGCCCCAGCATTTT.

V usage is TRBV29-1 and J usage is TRBJ1-4; the D is unclear. The CDR3 sequence is 14 residues long. Germline lookup yields CDR1 SQVTM and CDR2 ANQGSEA. Trimming stripped 2 bases from V and 0 bases from J, with 7 bases between. The CDR3 here is CSVERVATNEKLFF. The CDR3 bases are TGCAGCGTTGAACGGGTTGCAACTAATGAAAAACTGTTTTTT.

This clone was recorded a few times. At one of its ends the junction is not consistent with the germline gene, which may arise from a read error. The chain joins TRBV7-7 to TRBJ2-5, with 9 bases that match TRBD2. The germline CDR1 and CDR2 sequences are SSHAT and FNYEAQ (reference sequence). This CDR3 is 17 amino acids long. CDR3 in DNA: TGTGCTAGCAGCTTAGGTGGTAGCGGGGGATTACAAGAGACCCAGTACTTC. Translating gives CASSLGGSGGLQETQYF. Based on the CDR3 plus reference TRBV7-7 and TRBJ2-5, the full variable domain is GAGVSQSPRYKVTKRGQDVTLRCDPISSHATLYWYQQALGQGPEFLTYFNYEAQPDKSGLPSDRFSAERPEGSISTLTIQRTEQRDSAMYRCASSLGGSGGLQETQYFGPGTRLLVL.

In this sample, this clone turned up many times. The sample carries other DNA sequences with the same CDR3. The rearrangement uses TRBV18 and TRBJ2-2; D may be TRBD1 (6 bases). Germline V gene sequence: CDR1 KGHSH, CDR2 LQKENI. V lost 3 bases to trimming and J lost 1 base, with 6 bases between them. The CDR3 is made up of 14 amino acids. CDR3 sequence: CASSPGQNTGELFF. CDR3 bases: TGTGCCAGCTCACCGGGACAGAACACCGGGGAGCTGTTTTTT.